This T cell receptor (beta chain) was recorded in a study of breast tumors, draining lymph nodes, adjacent tissues. Study-level findings and limits: Compared with lymph nodes, tumors were less diverse; compared with nontumor tissue, more.

At least ten counts were recorded for this clonotype. As yet, its antigen is unknown. Breast cancer patients provided tissue from their axillary draining lymph nodes. The CDR3 runs 13 residues. The germline CDR1 and CDR2 sequences are MNHEY and SVGEGT. V was clipped by 6 bases and J by 0 bases, with 9 bases between them. From the multiplex PCR reads, TCRdb called clonotypes with MiXCR, one entry per CDR3 protein. The sample contains fewer than 300,000 distinct CDR3 sequences, less than 40% of which appear only once. The chain links TRBV6-2 or TRBV6-3 to TRBJ2-7; no firm D call. The receptor was isolated from a female donor with breast cancer. Some clones in this sample may be carry-over from other donors' samples. The sample consisted of axillary lymph node tissue. The CDR3 spells CASRWRNSYEQYF. CDR3 in DNA: TGTGCCAGCAGGTGGCGAAACTCCTACGAGCAGTACTTC.